These T cell receptor beta chains were read from a single sample in a study of shared clonotypes between healthy human individuals. Clones were read by immunoSEQ multiplex PCR, and TCRdb kept only the in-frame ones, dropping some. The sample shows some 2 million clones, just under 95% of them seen only once. Material: naive CD8+ T cells sorted from blood. Receptors were obtained from a young man in good health. Both conserved end residues are part of each CDR3. D genes are given only for firm matches. Clone size, where shown, is once, few, many, or a class for clones that have expanded.

TGTGCCAGCAGTGATGGCGGATATAGCAATCAGCCCCAGCATTTT	CASSDGGYSNQPQHF	15	TRBJ1-5	TRBV6-1	-	-
TGTGCCAGCAGCTTAGACTTCTATGGCTACACCTTC	CASSLDFYGYTF	12	TRBJ1-2	TRBV7-2	-	-
TGCGCCAGCAGCTTGAGGGCCCCTCCCGGACTCAAGAACACTGAAGCTTTCTTT	CASSLRAPPGLKNTEAFF	18	TRBJ1-1	TRBV5-1	-	-
TGTGCCAGCAGCACAGACAGGGGTGCCGAGCAGTACTTC	CASSTDRGAEQYF	13	TRBJ2-7	TRBV7-9	TRBD1	-
TGTGCCAGCAGTTTAAATCAGTGGGTTAGGGCTGAAGCTTTCTTT	CASSLNQWVRAEAFF	15	TRBJ1-1	TRBV27	-	once
TGTGCCAGTAGTATCCGGGATTCAAATCAGCCCCAGCATTTT	CASSIRDSNQPQHF	14	TRBJ1-5	TRBV19	-	-
TGTGCCAGCAGTTTAATCGGGAACCAAGAGACCCAGTACTTC	CASSLIGNQETQYF	14	TRBJ2-5	TRBV27	-	-
TGCGCCAGCAGCCAAGGGGTAGCGGGAGTCGACACAGATACGCAGTATTTT	CASSQGVAGVDTDTQYF	17	TRBJ2-3	TRBV4-3	TRBD2	-
TGTGCCAGCAGTGAAGTGACTAGCGGGCCGGCGATTTACGAGCAGTACTTC	CASSEVTSGPAIYEQYF	17	TRBJ2-7	TRBV25-1	TRBD2	-
TGTGCCAGCAGCTTAGCTGCGGAGTTCGGACTAGCGGGAGCGACCTACAATGAGCAGTTCTTC	CASSLAAEFGLAGATYNEQFF	21	TRBJ2-1	TRBV7-6	TRBD2	-
TGTGCCAGCAGTTATGCCCAGGGCAATGGGGGCGAGCAGTACTTC	CASSYAQGNGGEQYF	15	TRBJ2-7	TRBV27	-	-
TGTGCCAGCAGTGAATCCCCAACATCCTACGAGCAGTACTTC	CASSESPTSYEQYF	14	TRBJ2-7	TRBV25-1	-	-
TGTGCCAGCAGTGAATTTAGCCCGAACACCGGGGAGCTGTTTTTT	CASSEFSPNTGELFF	15	TRBJ2-2	TRBV6-1	-	-
TGCGCCAGCAGCCCCGAGTCGCGGTCCTACGAGCAGTACTTC	CASSPESRSYEQYF	14	TRBJ2-7	TRBV4-1	-	-
TGTGCTAGTGGTTTGGCATCCCGCAACACTGAAGCTTTCTTT	CASGLASRNTEAFF	14	TRBJ1-1	TRBV12-5	-	-
TGTGCCAGCAGTTTTCTAGGACAGGGAGTTGGGGCCAACGTCCTGACTTTC	CASSFLGQGVGANVLTF	17	TRBJ2-6	TRBV28	TRBD1	-
TGTGCCAGCAGTGAAGACTACGGACTGAACACTGAAGCTTTCTTT	CASSEDYGLNTEAFF	15	TRBJ1-1	TRBV6-1	-	-
TGCGCCAGCAGTGAGTCGTGGGGGTCCTACGAGCAGTACTTC	CASSESWGSYEQYF	14	TRBJ2-7	TRBV10-2	-	-
TGCAGCGTTGAAGAACCCCCTGGGGGAGGCTCCTACGAGCAGTACTTC	CSVEEPPGGGSYEQYF	16	TRBJ2-7	TRBV29-1	-	-
TGTGCCTGGAGTGGAGGACAGGGGACCGGGGAGCTGTTTTTT	CAWSGGQGTGELFF	14	TRBJ2-2	TRBV30	TRBD1	-
TGTGCCAGCAGCTCCTACCAGGGGGGCGGTGTAGACCTACCCTACTTC	CASSSYQGGGVDLPYF	16	TRBJ2-7	TRBV7-9	-	-
TGTGCCACCAGCAGAGATCGACTCCAAGAGACCCAGTACTTC	CATSRDRLQETQYF	14	TRBJ2-5	TRBV15	-	-
TGCGCCAGCAGCCGCCAGGTCGTCGGGGGAGAGAGGTATGGCTACACCTTC	CASSRQVVGGERYGYTF	17	TRBJ1-2	TRBV4-1	-	-
TGTGCCAGTAGTATATTGGACGGCGACACTGAAGCTTTCTTT	CASSILDGDTEAFF	14	TRBJ1-1	TRBV19	-	-
TGTGCCAGCAGCTTATTCTGGCGGGAGGAAAGCACAGATACGCAGTATTTT	CASSLFWREESTDTQYF	17	TRBJ2-3	TRBV7-8	TRBD2	-
TGTGCCAGTAGTACTCTTTCCCACACTGAAGCTTTCTTT	CASSTLSHTEAFF	13	TRBJ1-1	TRBV19	-	once
TGTGCCAGCAGTTTAGCGGGAGAAGGCCCATTCGGTGAGCAGTTCTTC	CASSLAGEGPFGEQFF	16	TRBJ2-1	TRBV2	TRBD2	-
TGTGCCAGTAGTCCCCAGGGTTCCTACGAGCAGTACTTC	CASSPQGSYEQYF	13	TRBJ2-7	TRBV19	-	-
TGTGCCAGCAGTTACGGGGACCACACCTACGAGCAGTACTTC	CASSYGDHTYEQYF	14	TRBJ2-7	TRBV6-6	-	-
TGTGCCAGCAGCTTAGCGGGGGGTACCGAGCAGTACTTC	CASSLAGGTEQYF	13	TRBJ2-7	TRBV7-6	-	-
TGTGCAAGTCGCTCTTACAGGGAGCGCTACACCTTC	CASRSYRERYTF	12	TRBJ1-2	TRBV12-2	-	-
TGTGCCAGCAGTGCCGCCAGCAGCTACAATGAGCAGTTCTTC	CASSAASSYNEQFF	14	TRBJ2-1	TRBV2	-	-
TGTGCCAGCAGCTACGGACAGGGGACCAATGAGCAGTTCTTC	CASSYGQGTNEQFF	14	TRBJ2-1	TRBV6-5	TRBD1	-
TGCGCCAGCAGCTTGTTCGCCGGGGAGCTGTTTTTT	CASSLFAGELFF	12	TRBJ2-2	TRBV5-1	-	-
TGTGCCAGCAGCTTGGGGGTTGGGACTGAAGCTTTCTTT	CASSLGVGTEAFF	13	TRBJ1-1	TRBV5-5	-	-
TGTGCCAGCAGTTACTCAATCCCGGTTAGCTACGAGCAGTACTTC	CASSYSIPVSYEQYF	15	TRBJ2-7	TRBV6-5	-	-
TGTGCCAGCAGCCACACTAGCTCCTACGAGCAGTACTTC	CASSHTSSYEQYF	13	TRBJ2-7	TRBV7-6	-	-
TGTGCCAGCAGCGTAGTGAGTTCAATCACTGAAGCTTTCTTT	CASSVVSSITEAFF	14	TRBJ1-1	TRBV9	-	once
TGTGGGTCTTGGGGGGGCCACGAGCAGTACTTC	CGSWGGHEQYF	11	TRBJ2-7	TRBV28	-	-
TGTGCCAGCAGCAAACCAATGGACAGACACCGCGGGACCTATAATTCACCCCTCCACTTT	CASSKPMDRHRGTYNSPLHF	20	TRBJ1-6	TRBV21-1	-	-
TGTGCCAGCAGTTTGGGGGGGGCGGAGTATCGAGCTTTCTTT	CASSLGGAEYRAFF	14	TRBJ1-1	TRBV27	-	-
TGCGCCAGCAGTGCCGTGCTTAGCTACACCTTC	CASSAVLSYTF	11	TRBJ1-2	TRBV10-2	-	-
TGTGCCAGCAGCCGCCCCGGAAAAGCCTACGAGCAGTACTTC	CASSRPGKAYEQYF	14	TRBJ2-7	TRBV11-2	-	-